This entry concerns a single T cell receptor (beta chain). Antigen specificity is unknown. Time point noted: baseline pretreatment blood. Treatment of the sample: 15 Gy SBRT to primary tumor, nephrectomy 4 weeks later. The tumor was a clear cell renal cell carcinoma. The germline CDR1 and CDR2 sequences are MGHDK and SYGVNS. Trimming stripped 3 bases from V and 6 bases from J, with 14 bases between. The CDR3 sequence is 14 residues long. This record belongs to a study of radiation and T cells in renal cell carcinoma. Study at large: Nephrectomy followed 15 Gy stereotactic body radiation by 4 weeks. Overall study results and limits: No pretreatment tumor biopsies were available for baseline clonotypes. Top tumor clonotypes rose in blood 2 weeks post-radiation, then contracted.

Sequencing used immunoSEQ multiplex PCR; TCRdb keeps in-frame clones, though not all of them. Among about 59,000 clones, roughly three quarters were seen once, and the ten largest hold approximately 6.8%. The sequenced sample was blood, obtained from a patient whose treatment included radiotherapy and nephrectomy. This receptor was taken from a man aged 60-69 years with renal cell carcinoma. This chain connects TRBV25-1 to TRBJ1-2, with a tentative D call TRBD1 (5 bases). CDR3 loop: CASSETRALDGYTF. The CDR3, as DNA: TGTGCCAGCAGTGAGACCAGGGCTTTGGATGGCTACACCTTC.